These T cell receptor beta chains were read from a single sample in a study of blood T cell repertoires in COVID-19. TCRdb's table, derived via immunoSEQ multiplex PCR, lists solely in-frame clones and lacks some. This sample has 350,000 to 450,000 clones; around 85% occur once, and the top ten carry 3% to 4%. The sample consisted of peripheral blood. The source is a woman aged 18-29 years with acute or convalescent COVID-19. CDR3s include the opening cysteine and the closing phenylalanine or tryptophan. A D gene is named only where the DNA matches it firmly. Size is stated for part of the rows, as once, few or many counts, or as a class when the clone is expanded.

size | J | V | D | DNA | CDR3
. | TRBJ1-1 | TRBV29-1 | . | TGCAGCGTTGAAGATAGGGGCAGTGAAGCTTTCTTT | CSVEDRGSEAFF
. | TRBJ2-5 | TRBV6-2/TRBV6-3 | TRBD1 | TGTGCCAGCAGTTACGGGACAGCACAAGAGACCCAGTACTTC | CASSYGTAQETQYF
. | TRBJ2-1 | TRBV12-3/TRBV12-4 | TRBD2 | TGTGCCAGCAGTGTACTAGCGGGTGAGCAGTTCTTC | CASSVLAGEQFF
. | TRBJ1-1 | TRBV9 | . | TGTGCCAGCAGCGCCTACTTTTCCACTGAAGCTTTCTTT | CASSAYFSTEAFF
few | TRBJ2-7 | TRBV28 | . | TGTGCCAGCAGTTTTAGGAGGGGGCCCGGATACGAGCAGTACTTC | CASSFRRGPGYEQYF
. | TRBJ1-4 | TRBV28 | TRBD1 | TGTGCCATCAGAACAGGGGGCGAAAAACTGTTTTTT | CAIRTGGEKLFF
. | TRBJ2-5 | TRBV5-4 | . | TGTGCCAGCAGCTTGGAGGCGGGACGAGAGACCCAGTACTTC | CASSLEAGRETQYF
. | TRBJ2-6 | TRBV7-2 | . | TGTGCCAGCAGCCCCCCAGGGTACCCCCCTGGGGCCAACGTCCTGACTTTC | CASSPPGYPPGANVLTF
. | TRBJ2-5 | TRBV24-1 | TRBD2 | TGTGCCACCAGTGATCCGGCTAGCGGGAGGCAAGAGACCCAGTACTTC | CATSDPASGRQETQYF
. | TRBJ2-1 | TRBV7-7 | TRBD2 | TGTGCCAGCAGCTTAGTAGCGGGAGCCAGCTACAATGAGCAGTTCTTC | CASSLVAGASYNEQFF
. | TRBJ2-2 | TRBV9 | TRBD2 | TGTGCCAGCAGCGGGACTAGCGGCTACACCGGGGAGCTGTTTTTT | CASSGTSGYTGELFF
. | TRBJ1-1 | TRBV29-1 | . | TGCAGCGTTGAAGATTGGGGCCAAGAGGCTTTCTTT | CSVEDWGQEAFF
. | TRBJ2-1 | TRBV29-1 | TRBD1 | TGCAGCGTTGTAGCGGACAGGGACAATGAGCAGTTCTTC | CSVVADRDNEQFF
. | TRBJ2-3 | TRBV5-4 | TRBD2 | TGTGCCAGCAGTCTCCTAGCGGGAGTCACCACAGATACGCAGTATTTT | CASSLLAGVTTDTQYF
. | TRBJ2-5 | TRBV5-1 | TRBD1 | TGCGCCAGCAGCTTGTTAGGGACAGCCCAAGAGACCCAGTACTTC | CASSLLGTAQETQYF
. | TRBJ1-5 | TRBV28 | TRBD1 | TGTGCCAGCACTCCACCGGGACAGGGGATGAGTAGCAATCAGCCCCAGCATTTT | CASTPPGQGMSSNQPQHF
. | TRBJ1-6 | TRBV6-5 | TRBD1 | TGTGCCAGCAGGGGCACAGGGACAGAACCCCTCCACTTT | CASRGTGTEPLHF
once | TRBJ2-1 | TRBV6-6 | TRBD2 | TGTGCCAGCAGTCAACCCGGGGCTAGCGGGGGTCTGAACAATGAGCAGTTCTTC | CASSQPGASGGLNNEQFF
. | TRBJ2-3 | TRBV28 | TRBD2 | TGTGCCAGCAGTTTAGTTGGACTAGCGGAGAGCACAGATACGCAGTATTTT | CASSLVGLAESTDTQYF
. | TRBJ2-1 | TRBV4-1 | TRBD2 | TGCGCCAGCAGGACTAGCGGGAGGGACTACAATGAGCAGTTCTTC | CASRTSGRDYNEQFF